This T cell receptor beta chain was captured in a study of cytomegalovirus exposure and HLA in healthy donors. The V end lost 1 base, the J end lost 5 bases, and 14 bases lay between the germline ends. This CDR3 contains 15 residues. Germline V gene data show CDR1 as MGHRA and CDR2 as YSYEKL. Vbeta (60) and Jbeta (13) primers were used in the PCR. Profiled with immunoSEQ multiplex PCR; TCRdb holds only in-frame clones, not every one. The sample records approximately 170,000 clones, 70% to 90% being singletons. The clonotype originates from a woman between 18 and 29 years old in good health and CMV-seronegative. This chain links TRBV4-1 with TRBJ2-5; TRBD2 is a possible D gene (6 bases). What was sequenced was PBMCs. CDR3 amino acids: CASSQVGGDGETQYF. CDR3 sequence (DNA): TGCGCCAGCAGCCAAGTGGGGGGAGATGGTGAGACCCAGTACTTC.